This T cell receptor beta chain originates from a study of OX40 agonist ivuxolimab in advanced cancers. Study-wide context: Ivuxolimab was an agonistic, fully human IgG2 monoclonal antibody directed against OX40 (CD134), a costimulatory receptor. Intravenous ivuxolimab was administered to patients every 2 weeks at six dose levels: 0.01, 0.1, 0.3, 1.5, 3 and 10 mg/kg. Of the roughly 51 patients in dose escalation, around 19 had hepatocellular carcinoma, some 15 had melanoma, 9 had renal cell carcinoma and 9 had head and neck cancer. In the dose-escalation cohort, around four fifths of patients were male, and the mean age was 60 years with a range of roughly 23 to 79. Prior anti-PD-1, anti-PD-L1 or anti-CTLA-4 therapy was permitted, and about two fifths of dose-escalation patients had received checkpoint inhibitors. Partial responses were achieved by three dose-escalation patients, of whom one had hepatocellular carcinoma and two had cutaneous melanoma. Peripheral TCRbeta sequencing aimed to test whether ivuxolimab altered TCR sequence diversity and caused clonal T-cell expansion. The paper describes the monotherapy dose-escalation part (N ≈ 49 patients) of the phase I trial of ivuxolimab. The research as a whole found: Low levels of normalized T-cell clonal expansion were also seen in some patients who did not respond. At doses from 0.1 to 3.0 mg/kg, clonal expansion was seen in both CD4+ and CD8+ blood T cells between baseline and week 6. The antigen specificity of the clonally expanded peripheral T cells was not determined. After ivuxolimab, more expanded clones were found on average in CD8+ T cells than in CD4+ T cells. In the 0.1-3.0 mg/kg groups, partial responders had among the lowest normalized peripheral clonal expansion, particularly in CD8+ T cells.

The trial excluded patients who had a history of autoimmune disease or were on systemic immunosuppression. Peripheral blood for TCR sequencing was collected from all dose cohorts at baseline, on cycle 4 day 1, and on cycle 7 day 1. The samples were taken from a phase I, first-in-human, multicenter, open-label dose-escalation trial of ivuxolimab. Adults with locally advanced or metastatic melanoma, renal cell, hepatocellular, or head and neck squamous cell carcinoma were enrolled in the trial. CD4+ and CD8+ T cells were sorted separately from peripheral blood before TCR sequencing. Deletion took 4 bases off V and 1 base off J, with a span of 11 bases between the germline ends. The CDR3 goes from the cysteine to the phenylalanine over 14 residues. Only the CDR3 portion is preserved as DNA: 42 bases, with reading frame beginning at the first base. In the germline V gene, CDR1 corresponds to SGDLS and CDR2 to YYNGEE.

This clone was picked up one time. No antigen is known for it. Base qualities are not at hand, and no much larger clone is one base apart. Genomic DNA was extracted from sorted cells for sequencing of the TCRbeta CDR3 region. The immunoSEQ Assay was used for sequencing of TCRbeta CDR3 regions. TCRdb mirrors the immuneACCESS table, restricted to in-frame sequences. Some clones are absent from its copies; in checked studies, under half trace to an unresolved V gene, and the reason for the others is unknown. The sample includes about 84,000 clones, with approximately 95% observed a single time. The leading ten clones occupy approximately 11% of the sample.

Source: CD4+ or CD8+ T cells sorted from blood, taken in a trial of the OX40 agonist ivuxolimab. The chain joins TRBV9 to TRBJ1-1; there is no confident call for the D gene. The sequence came from an adult with an advanced solid tumor such as melanoma, head and neck, liver or kidney cancer. The CDR3 is CASSSSRENTEAFF. The DNA sequence reads TGTGCCAGCAGCTCCTCGCGGGAGAACACTGAAGCTTTCTTT.